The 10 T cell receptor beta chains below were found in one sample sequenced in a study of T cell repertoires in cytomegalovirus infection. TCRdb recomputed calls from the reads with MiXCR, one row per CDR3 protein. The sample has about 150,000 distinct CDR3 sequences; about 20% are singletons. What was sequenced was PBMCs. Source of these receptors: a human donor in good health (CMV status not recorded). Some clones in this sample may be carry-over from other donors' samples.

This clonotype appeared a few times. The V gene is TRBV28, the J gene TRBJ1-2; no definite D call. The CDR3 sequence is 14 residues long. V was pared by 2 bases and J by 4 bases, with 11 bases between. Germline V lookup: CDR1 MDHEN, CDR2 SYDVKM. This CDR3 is CASSLIGRVYGYTF. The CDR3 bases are TGTGCCAGCAGTTTAATAGGACGGGTCTATGGCTACACCTTC.

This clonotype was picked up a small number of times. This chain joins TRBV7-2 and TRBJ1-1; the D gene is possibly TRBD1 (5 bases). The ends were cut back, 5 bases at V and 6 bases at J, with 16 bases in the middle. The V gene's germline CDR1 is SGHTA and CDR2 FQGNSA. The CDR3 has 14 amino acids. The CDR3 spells CASSTTGPWAEAFF. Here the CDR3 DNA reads TGTGCCAGCAGCACAACAGGACCGTGGGCTGAAGCTTTCTTT.

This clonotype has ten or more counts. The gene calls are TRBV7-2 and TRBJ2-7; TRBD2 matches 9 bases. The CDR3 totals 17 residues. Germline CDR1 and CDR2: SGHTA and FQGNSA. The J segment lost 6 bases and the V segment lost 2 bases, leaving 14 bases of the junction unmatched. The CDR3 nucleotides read TGTGCCAGCAGCTTAACCCCGTTAGTGGCGGGGGGGTTCGAGCAGTACTTC. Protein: CASSLTPLVAGGFEQYF.

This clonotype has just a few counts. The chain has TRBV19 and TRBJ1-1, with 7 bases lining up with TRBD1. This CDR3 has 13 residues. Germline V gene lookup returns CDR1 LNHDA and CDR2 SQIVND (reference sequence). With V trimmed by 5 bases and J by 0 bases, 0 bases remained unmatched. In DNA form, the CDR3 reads TGTGCCAGTAGTGGGACAGTGAACACTGAAGCTTTCTTT. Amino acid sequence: CASSGTVNTEAFF.

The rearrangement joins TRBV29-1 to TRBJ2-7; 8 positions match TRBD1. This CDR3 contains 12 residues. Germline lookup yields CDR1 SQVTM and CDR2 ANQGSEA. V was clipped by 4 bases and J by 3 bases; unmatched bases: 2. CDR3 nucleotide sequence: TGCAGCGTTGGCGGACAGGGCTACGAGCAGTACTTC. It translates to CSVGGQGYEQYF.

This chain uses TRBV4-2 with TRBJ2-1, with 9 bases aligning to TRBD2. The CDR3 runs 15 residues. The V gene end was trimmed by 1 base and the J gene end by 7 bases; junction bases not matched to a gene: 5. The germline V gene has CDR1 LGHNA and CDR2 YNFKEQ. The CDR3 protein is CASSQGGGAINEQFF. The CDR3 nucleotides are TGTGCCAGCAGCCAAGGCGGGGGGGCCATTAATGAGCAGTTCTTC.

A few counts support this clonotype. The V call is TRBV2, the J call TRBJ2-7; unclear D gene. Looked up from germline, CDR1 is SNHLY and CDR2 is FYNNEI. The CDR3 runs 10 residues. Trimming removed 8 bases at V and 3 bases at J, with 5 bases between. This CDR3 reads CASASYEQYF. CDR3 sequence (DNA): TGTGCCAGCGCAAGCTACGAGCAGTACTTC. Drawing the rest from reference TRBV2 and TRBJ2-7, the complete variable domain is EPEVTQTPSHQVTQMGQEVILRCVPISNHLYFYWYRQILGQKVEFLVSFYNNEISEKSEIFDDQFSVERPDGSNFTLKIRSTKLEDSAMYFCASASYEQYFGPGTRLTVT.

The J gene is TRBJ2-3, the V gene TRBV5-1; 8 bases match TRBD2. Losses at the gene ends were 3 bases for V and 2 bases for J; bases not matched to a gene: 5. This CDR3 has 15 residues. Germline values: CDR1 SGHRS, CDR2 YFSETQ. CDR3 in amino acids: CASSSAGAATDTQYF. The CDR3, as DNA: TGCGCCAGCAGCTCAGCGGGGGCTGCCACAGATACGCAGTATTTT.

The CDR3 here is CSARPGPNEQFF. For the CDR3, the DNA is TGCAGTGCTAGACCTGGTCCCAATGAGCAGTTCTTC. This chain links TRBV20-1 with TRBJ2-1; D is undetermined. The CDR3 consists of 12 residues. From germline, CDR1 is DFQATT and CDR2 SNEGSKA (reference sequence). V was shortened by 2 bases and J by 6 bases, with 8 bases between the two germline ends.

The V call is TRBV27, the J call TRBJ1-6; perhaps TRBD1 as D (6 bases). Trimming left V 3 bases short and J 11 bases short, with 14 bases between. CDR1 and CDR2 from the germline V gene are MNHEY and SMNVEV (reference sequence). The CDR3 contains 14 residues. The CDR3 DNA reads TGTGCCAGCAGTTTCCAGGGGCCCCTCCCACCCCTCCACTTT. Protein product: CASSFQGPLPPLHF.